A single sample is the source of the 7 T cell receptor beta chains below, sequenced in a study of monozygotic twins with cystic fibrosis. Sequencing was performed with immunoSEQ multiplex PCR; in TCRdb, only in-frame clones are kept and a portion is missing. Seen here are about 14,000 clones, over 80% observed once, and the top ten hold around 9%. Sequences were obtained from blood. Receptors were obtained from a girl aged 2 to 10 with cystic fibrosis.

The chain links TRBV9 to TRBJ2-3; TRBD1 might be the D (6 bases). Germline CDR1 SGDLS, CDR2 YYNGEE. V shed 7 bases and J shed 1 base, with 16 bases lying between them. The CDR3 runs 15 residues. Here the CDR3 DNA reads TGTGCCAGCGGGCCGGGACATCAAGGCACAGATACGCAGTATTTT. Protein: CASGPGHQGTDTQYF.

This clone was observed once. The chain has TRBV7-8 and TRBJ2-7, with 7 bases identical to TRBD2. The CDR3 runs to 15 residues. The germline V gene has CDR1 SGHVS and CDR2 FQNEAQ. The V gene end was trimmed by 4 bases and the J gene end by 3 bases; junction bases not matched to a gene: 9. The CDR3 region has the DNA TGTGCCAGCAGCTGGACTAGTCAGGGATTCTACGAGCAGTACTTC. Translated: CASSWTSQGFYEQYF.

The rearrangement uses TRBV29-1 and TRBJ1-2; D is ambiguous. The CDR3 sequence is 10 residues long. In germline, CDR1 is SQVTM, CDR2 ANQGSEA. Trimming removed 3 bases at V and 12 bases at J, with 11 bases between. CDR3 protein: CSVDIGRDTF. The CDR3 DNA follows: TGCAGCGTTGATATCGGCAGAGACACCTTC.

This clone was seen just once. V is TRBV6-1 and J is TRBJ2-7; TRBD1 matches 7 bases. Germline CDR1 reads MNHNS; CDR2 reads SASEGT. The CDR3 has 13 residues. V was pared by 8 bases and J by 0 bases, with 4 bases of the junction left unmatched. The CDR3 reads CASDRDGSYEQYF. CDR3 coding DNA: TGTGCCAGCGACAGGGACGGCTCCTACGAGCAGTACTTC.

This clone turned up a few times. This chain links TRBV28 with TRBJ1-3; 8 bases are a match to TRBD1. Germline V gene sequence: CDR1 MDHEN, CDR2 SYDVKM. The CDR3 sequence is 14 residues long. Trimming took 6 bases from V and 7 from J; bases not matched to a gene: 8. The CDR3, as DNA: TGTGCCAGCAGGTCAGGACAGGGCAGCAACACCATATATTTT. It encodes CASRSGQGSNTIYF.

The CDR3 region has the DNA TGTGCCAGCAGCTATACAGGGGGCGACGAGCAGTACTTC. As protein: CASSYTGGDEQYF. The rearrangement joins TRBV7-9 to TRBJ2-7; 9 bases match TRBD1. The germline CDR1 and CDR2 sequences are SEHNR and FQNEAQ (reference sequence). This CDR3 is built from 13 residues. V shed 4 bases, J shed 5 bases, and the junction held 3 bases outside the gene matches.

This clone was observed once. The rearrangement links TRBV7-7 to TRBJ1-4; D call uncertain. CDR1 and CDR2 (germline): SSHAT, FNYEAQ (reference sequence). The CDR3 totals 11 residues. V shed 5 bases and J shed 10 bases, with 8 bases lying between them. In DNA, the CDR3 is TGTGCCAGCAGCCCCGCTGTAAAACTGTTTTTT. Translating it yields CASSPAVKLFF.